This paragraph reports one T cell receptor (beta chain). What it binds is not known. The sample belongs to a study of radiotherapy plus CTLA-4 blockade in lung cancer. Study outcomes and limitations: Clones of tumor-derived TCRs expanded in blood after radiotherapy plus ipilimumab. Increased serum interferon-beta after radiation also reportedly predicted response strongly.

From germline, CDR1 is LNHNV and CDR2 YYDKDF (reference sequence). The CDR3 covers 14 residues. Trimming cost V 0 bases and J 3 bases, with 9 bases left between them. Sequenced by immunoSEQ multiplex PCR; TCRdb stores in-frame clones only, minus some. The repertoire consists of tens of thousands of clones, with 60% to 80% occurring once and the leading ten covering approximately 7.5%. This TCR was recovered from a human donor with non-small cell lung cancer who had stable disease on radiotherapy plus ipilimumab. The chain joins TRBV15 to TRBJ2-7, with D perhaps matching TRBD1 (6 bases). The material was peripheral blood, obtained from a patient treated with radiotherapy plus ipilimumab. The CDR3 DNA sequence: TGTGCCACCAGCAGAGATCAGGACAGCTACGAGCAGTACTTC. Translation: CATSRDQDSYEQYF.